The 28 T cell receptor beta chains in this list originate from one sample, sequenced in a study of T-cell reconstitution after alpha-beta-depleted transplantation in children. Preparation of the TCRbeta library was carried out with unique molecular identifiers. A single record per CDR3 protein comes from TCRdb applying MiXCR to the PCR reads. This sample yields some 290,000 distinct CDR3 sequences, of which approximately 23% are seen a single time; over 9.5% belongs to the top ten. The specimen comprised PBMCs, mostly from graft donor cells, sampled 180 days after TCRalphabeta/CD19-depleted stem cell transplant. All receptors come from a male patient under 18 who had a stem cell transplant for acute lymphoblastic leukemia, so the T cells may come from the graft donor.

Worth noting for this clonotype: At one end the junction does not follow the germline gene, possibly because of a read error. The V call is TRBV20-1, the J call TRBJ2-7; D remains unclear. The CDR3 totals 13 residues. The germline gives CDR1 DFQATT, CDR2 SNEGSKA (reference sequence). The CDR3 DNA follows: TGCAGTGCTAGAAAGAGATTTTCCTACAAGCAGTACTTC. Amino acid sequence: CSARKRFSYKQYF.

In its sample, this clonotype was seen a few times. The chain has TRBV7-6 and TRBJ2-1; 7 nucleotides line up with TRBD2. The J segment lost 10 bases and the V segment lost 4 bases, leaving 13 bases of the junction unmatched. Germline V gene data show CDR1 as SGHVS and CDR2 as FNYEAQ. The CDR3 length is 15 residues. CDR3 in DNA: TGTGCCAGCAGCTCAATAGCGGGCAGGTTCAGGGAGCAGTTCTTC. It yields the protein CASSSIAGRFREQFF.

The CDR3 loop is CASSVDGQGRGETQYF. CDR3 bases: TGTGCCAGCAGCGTAGACGGTCAGGGGAGGGGCGAGACCCAGTACTTC. The chain has TRBV9 and TRBJ2-5; D might be TRBD2 (7 bases). V gave up 0 bases and J gave up 5 bases, with 17 bases separating them. CDR1 and CDR2 (germline): SGDLS, YYNGEE. This CDR3 has 16 residues.

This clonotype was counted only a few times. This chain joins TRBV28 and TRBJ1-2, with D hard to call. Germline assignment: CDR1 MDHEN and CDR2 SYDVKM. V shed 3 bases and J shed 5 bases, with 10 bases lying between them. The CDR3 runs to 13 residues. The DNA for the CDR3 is TGTGCCAGCAGTTTCGGCGCCGGTTATGGCTACACCTTC. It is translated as CASSFGAGYGYTF.

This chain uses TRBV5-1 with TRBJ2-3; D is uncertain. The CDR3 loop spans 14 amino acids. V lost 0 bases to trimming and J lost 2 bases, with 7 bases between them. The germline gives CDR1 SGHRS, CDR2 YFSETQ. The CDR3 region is CASSLGPYTDTQYF. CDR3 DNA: TGCGCCAGCAGCTTGGGACCGTACACAGATACGCAGTATTTT.

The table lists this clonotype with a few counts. The CDR3 coding sequence is TGTGCCAGCAGCCCGGAGTTCTGGGCCCAAGAGACCCAGTACTTC. Translated, it gives CASSPEFWAQETQYF. V is TRBV5-8 and J is TRBJ2-5, with unresolved D. The CDR3 covers 15 residues. Looked up from germline, CDR1 is SGHTS and CDR2 is YDEGEE. V was shortened by 4 bases and J by 1 base, with 14 bases between the two germline ends.

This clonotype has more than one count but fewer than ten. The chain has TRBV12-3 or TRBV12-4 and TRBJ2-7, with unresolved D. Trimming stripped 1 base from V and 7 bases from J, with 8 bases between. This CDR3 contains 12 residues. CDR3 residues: CASSLGSPEQYF. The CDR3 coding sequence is TGTGCCAGCAGTTTAGGTTCACCTGAGCAGTACTTC.

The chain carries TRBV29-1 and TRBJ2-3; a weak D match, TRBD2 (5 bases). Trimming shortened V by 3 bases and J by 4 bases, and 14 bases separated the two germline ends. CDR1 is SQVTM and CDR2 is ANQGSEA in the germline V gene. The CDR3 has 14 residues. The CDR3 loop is CSVDSGRGSDTQYF. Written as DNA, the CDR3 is TGCAGCGTTGATTCGGGGAGAGGCTCAGATACGCAGTATTTT.

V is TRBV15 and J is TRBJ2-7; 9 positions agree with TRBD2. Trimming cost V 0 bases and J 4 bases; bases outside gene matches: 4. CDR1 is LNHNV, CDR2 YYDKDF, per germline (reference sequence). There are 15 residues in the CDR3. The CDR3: CATSRDHSGRYEQYF. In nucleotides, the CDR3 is TGTGCCACCAGCAGAGATCATAGCGGGAGATACGAGCAGTACTTC.

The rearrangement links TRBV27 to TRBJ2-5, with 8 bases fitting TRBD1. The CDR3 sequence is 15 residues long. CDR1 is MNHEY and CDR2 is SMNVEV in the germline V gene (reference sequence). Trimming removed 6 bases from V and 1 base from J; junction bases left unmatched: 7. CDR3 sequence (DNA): TGTGCCAGCAGCTTTCTGGGACAGGTCCAAGAGACCCAGTACTTC. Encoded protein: CASSFLGQVQETQYF.

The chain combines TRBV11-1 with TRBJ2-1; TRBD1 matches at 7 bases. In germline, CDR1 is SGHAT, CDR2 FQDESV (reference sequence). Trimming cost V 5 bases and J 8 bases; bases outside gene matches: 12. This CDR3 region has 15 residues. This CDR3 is CASSLSKTGLHEQFF. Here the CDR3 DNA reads TGTGCCAGCAGCCTTAGTAAGACAGGGCTTCATGAGCAGTTCTTC.

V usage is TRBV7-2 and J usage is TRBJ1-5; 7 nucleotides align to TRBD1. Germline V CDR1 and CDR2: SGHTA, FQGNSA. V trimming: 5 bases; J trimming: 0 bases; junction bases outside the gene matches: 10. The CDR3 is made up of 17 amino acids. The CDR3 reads CASSPTGESYSNQPQHF. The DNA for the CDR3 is TGTGCCAGCAGCCCCACAGGGGAATCTTATAGCAATCAGCCCCAGCATTTT.

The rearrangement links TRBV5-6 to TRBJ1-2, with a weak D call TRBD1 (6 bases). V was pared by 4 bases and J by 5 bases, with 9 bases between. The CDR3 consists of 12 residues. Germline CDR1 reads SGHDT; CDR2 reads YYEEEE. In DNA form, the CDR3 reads TGTGCCAGCAGCCCCACAGGGTATGGCTACACCTTC. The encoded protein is CASSPTGYGYTF.

In nucleotides, the CDR3 is TGTGCCAGCAGCCCCAGGACGCGAAGGGAAGACTCAGATACGCAGTATTTT. It codes for CASSPRTRREDSDTQYF. This rearrangement joins TRBV11-1 to TRBJ2-3; no firm D call. CDR3 length: 17 amino acids. Trimming stripped 5 bases from V and 4 bases from J, with 22 bases between. Germline CDR1 reads SGHAT; CDR2 reads FQDESV (reference sequence).

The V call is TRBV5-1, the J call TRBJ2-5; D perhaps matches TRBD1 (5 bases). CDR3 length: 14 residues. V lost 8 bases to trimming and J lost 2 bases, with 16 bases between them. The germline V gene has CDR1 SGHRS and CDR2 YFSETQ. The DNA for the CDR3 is TGCGCCAGTAGGCTTCGACAGCTACAAGAGACCCAGTACTTC. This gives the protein CASRLRQLQETQYF.

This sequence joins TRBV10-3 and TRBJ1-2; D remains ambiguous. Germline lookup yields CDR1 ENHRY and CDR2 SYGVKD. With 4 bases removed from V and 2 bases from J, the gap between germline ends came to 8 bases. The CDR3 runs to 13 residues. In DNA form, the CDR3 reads TGTGCCATCAGTGTGGCAGGCAACTATGGCTACACCTTC. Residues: CAISVAGNYGYTF.

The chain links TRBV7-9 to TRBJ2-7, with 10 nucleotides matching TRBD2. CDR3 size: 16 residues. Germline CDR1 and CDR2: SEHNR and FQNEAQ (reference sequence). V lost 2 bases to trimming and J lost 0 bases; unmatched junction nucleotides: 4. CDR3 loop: CASSLHPSGSSYEQYF. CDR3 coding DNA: TGTGCCAGCAGCTTACATCCTAGCGGGAGCTCCTACGAGCAGTACTTC. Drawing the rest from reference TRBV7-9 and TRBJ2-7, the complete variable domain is DTGVSQNPRHKITKRGQNVTFRCDPISEHNRLYWYRQTLGQGPEFLTYFQNEAQLEKSRLLSDRFSAERPKGSFSTLEIQRTEQGDSAMYLCASSLHPSGSSYEQYFGPGTRLTVT.

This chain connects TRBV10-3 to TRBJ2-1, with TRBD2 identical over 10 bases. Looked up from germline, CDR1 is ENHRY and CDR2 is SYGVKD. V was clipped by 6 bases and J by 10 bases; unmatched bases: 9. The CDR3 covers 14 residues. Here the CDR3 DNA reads TGTGCCATCAGGGGAGCTAGCGGGAGATACGAGCAGTTCTTC. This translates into CAIRGASGRYEQFF.

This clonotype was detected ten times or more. The CDR3 sequence is CASSYGRQGYTF. CDR3 sequence (DNA): TGTGCCAGCAGTTACGGGCGACAGGGTTACACCTTC. The V gene is TRBV6-6, the J gene TRBJ1-2; 7 bases align to TRBD1. J lost 11 bases, V lost 2 bases, and 5 bases had no gene match. CDR1 MNHNY and CDR2 SVGAGI come from the germline V gene (reference sequence). The CDR3 contains 12 residues.

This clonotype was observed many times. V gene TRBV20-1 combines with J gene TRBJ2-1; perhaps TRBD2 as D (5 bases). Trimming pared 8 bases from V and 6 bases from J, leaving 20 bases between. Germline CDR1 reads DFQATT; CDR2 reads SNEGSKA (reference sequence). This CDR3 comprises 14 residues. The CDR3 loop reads CSPGTRPGSNEQFF. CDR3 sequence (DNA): TGCAGTCCCGGCACTAGGCCTGGCAGCAATGAGCAGTTCTTC.

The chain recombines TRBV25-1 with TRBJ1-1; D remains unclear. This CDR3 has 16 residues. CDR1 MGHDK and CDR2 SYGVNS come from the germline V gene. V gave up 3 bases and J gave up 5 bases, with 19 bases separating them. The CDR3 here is CASSDTGWVLRTEAFF. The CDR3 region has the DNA TGTGCCAGCAGTGACACCGGGTGGGTTTTGCGGACTGAAGCTTTCTTT.

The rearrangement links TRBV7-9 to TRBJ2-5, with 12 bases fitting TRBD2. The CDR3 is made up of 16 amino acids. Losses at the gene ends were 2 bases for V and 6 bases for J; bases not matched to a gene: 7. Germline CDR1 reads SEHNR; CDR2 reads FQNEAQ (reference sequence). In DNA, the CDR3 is TGTGCCAGCAGCTTAAATGGCCTAGCGGGGGGGAAGACCCAGTACTTC. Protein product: CASSLNGLAGGKTQYF.

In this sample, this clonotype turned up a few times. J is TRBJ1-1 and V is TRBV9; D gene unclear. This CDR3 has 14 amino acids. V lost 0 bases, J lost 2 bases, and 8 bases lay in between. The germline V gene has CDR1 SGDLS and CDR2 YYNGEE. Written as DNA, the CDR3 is TGTGCCAGCAGCGTAGATATCCACAACACTGAAGCTTTCTTT. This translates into CASSVDIHNTEAFF.

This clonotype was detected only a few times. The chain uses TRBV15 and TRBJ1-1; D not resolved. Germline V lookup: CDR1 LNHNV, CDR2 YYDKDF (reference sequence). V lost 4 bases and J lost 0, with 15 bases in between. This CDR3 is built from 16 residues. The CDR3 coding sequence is TGTGCCACCAGCAAGTGGGAAAGAACCTTGAACACTGAAGCTTTCTTT. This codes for CATSKWERTLNTEAFF.

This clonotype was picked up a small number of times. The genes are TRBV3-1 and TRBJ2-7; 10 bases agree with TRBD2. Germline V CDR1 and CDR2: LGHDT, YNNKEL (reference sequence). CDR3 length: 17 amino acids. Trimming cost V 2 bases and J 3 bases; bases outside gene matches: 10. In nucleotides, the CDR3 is TGTGCCAGCAGCCAACACGGACTAGCGGCCAAGGGCTACGAGCAGTACTTC. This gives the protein CASSQHGLAAKGYEQYF.

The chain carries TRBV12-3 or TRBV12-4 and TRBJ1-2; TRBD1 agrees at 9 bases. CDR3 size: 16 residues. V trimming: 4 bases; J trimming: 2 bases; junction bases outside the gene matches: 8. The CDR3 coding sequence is TGTGCCAGCAGTTCCGGGACAGGGTCCCTGAACTATGGCTACACCTTC. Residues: CASSSGTGSLNYGYTF.

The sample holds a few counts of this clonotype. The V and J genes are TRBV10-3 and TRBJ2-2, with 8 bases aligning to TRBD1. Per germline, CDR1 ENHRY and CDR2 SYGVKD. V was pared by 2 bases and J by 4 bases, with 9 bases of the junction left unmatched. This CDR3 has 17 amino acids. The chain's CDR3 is CAISEEGRGRLTGELFF. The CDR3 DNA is TGTGCCATCAGTGAGGAAGGCAGGGGGCGGCTCACCGGGGAGCTGTTTTTT.

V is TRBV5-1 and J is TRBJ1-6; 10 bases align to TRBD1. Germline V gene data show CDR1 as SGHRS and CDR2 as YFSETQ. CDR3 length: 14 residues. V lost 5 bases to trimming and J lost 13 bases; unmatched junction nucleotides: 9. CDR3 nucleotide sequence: TGCGCCAGCAGTCCTGACAGGGGGCTTTTGCCCCTCCACTTT. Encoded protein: CASSPDRGLLPLHF.